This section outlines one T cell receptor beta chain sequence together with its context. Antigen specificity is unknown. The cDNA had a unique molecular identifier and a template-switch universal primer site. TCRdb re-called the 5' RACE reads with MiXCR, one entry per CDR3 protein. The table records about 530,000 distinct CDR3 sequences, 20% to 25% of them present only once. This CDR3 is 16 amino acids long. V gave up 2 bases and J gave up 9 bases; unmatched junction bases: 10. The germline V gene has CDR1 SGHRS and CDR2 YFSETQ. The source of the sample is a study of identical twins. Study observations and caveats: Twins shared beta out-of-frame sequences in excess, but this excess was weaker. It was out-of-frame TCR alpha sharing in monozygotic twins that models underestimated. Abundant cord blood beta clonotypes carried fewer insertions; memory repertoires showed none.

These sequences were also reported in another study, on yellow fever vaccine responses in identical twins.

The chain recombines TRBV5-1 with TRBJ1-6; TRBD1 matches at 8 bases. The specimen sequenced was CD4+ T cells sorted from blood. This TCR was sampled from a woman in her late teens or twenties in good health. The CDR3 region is CASSFSPDRGFSPLHF. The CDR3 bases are TGCGCCAGCAGCTTCTCCCCCGACAGGGGTTTTTCACCCCTCCACTTT.